These 30 T cell receptor beta chains came from one sample sequenced in a study of T cell repertoires in cytomegalovirus infection. TCRdb analysed the reads with MiXCR anew, one entry per CDR3 protein. The profile shows approximately 320,000 distinct CDR3 sequences, more than 8% of them singletons. The sequenced material came from PBMCs. These receptors all stem from a human donor in good health (CMV status not recorded). Some clones in this sample may be carry-over from other donors' samples.

This clonotype has at least ten counts. In DNA form, the CDR3 reads TGTGCCAGCAGTTATCGGCGAGTTCAAGAGACCCAGTACTTC. Translated: CASSYRRVQETQYF. The chain recombines TRBV6-2 or TRBV6-3 with TRBJ2-5; unclear D gene. Germline loops: CDR1 MNHEY, CDR2 SVGEGT. There are 14 residues in the CDR3. Trimming took 3 bases from V and 2 from J, leaving 10 bases between them.

The rearrangement links TRBV14 to TRBJ2-3; possible D gene TRBD1, 6 bases. The germline V gene encodes CDR1 SGHDN and CDR2 FVKESK. V was pared by 1 base and J by 7 bases, with 9 bases between. The CDR3 extends over 13 amino acids. CDR3 region: CASSQVGAHTQYF. The CDR3 DNA reads TGTGCCAGCAGCCAAGTGGGGGCGCATACGCAGTATTTT.

Concerning this clonotype itself: Being one base from a much bigger clone, this may be a read error. This sequence joins TRBV27 and TRBJ2-7; 7 bases agree with TRBD1. The J call is doubtful: the DNA matches TRBJ2-1 better. The germline V gene encodes CDR1 MNHEY and CDR2 SMNVEV (reference sequence). The CDR3 has 14 residues. The CDR3 loop reads CASSSWDSSYEQFF. The CDR3 DNA reads as TGTGCCAGCAGTTCATGGGACAGCTCCTACGAGCAGTTCTTC.

V usage is TRBV19 and J usage is TRBJ2-7, with a possible D match to TRBD2 (5 bases). Germline CDR1 LNHDA, CDR2 SQIVND (reference sequence). This CDR3 is 14 amino acids long. V lost 3 bases to trimming and J lost 2 bases, with 11 bases between them. CDR3 in DNA: TGTGCCAGTAGTATCAAGCGGTTTCCCTACGAGCAGTACTTC. This translates into CASSIKRFPYEQYF.

This clonotype turned up a few times. V usage is TRBV6-2 or TRBV6-3 and J usage is TRBJ2-5; 10 bases line up with TRBD1. This CDR3 is 13 amino acids long. Germline-derived CDR1 and CDR2 are MNHEY and SVGEGT. Trimming at V came to 10 bases and at J to 4 bases, leaving 6 bases not matched to a gene. CDR3 in DNA: TGTGCCATTACCGGGACAGGGGTAGAGACCCAGTACTTC. It translates to CAITGTGVETQYF.

This clonotype was counted at least ten times. V is TRBV12-3 or TRBV12-4 and J is TRBJ1-4; TRBD1 might be the D (6 bases). Trimming cost V 5 bases and J 5 bases, with 15 bases left between them. This CDR3 has 15 amino acids. CDR3 DNA: TGTGCCAGCAGTGCTTCGGACAGAAAGAATGAAAAACTGTTTTTT. This encodes CASSASDRKNEKLFF.

This clonotype has at least ten counts. This chain uses TRBV28 with TRBJ1-1; D gene uncertain. This CDR3 is built from 12 residues. Per germline, CDR1 MDHEN and CDR2 SYDVKM. Trimming cost V 2 bases and J 5 bases, with 6 bases left between them. This CDR3 reads CASSLRRTEAFF. Written as DNA, the CDR3 is TGTGCCAGCAGTTTACGCCGGACTGAAGCTTTCTTT.

The V call is TRBV7-2, the J call TRBJ2-2; the D gene is possibly TRBD2 (5 bases). The germline CDR1 and CDR2 sequences are SGHTA and FQGNSA. V was pared by 5 bases and J by 4 bases, with 5 bases between. The CDR3 sequence is 12 residues long. CDR3: CASSGSTGELFF. As DNA, the CDR3 is TGTGCCAGCAGCGGGAGCACCGGGGAGCTGTTTTTT.

The gene calls are TRBV18 and TRBJ1-1, with a possible D match to TRBD1 (5 bases). Germline CDR1 KGHSH, CDR2 LQKENI. V was shortened by 4 bases and J by 6 bases, with 15 bases between the two germline ends. The CDR3 extends over 14 amino acids. CDR3 sequence (DNA): TGTGCCAGCTCACTGGGGGGAGGGAAAGCTGAAGCTTTCTTT. It specifies CASSLGGGKAEAFF.

This chain joins TRBV2 and TRBJ2-5, with 9 nucleotides matching TRBD2. Germline V gene sequence: CDR1 SNHLY, CDR2 FYNNEI. This CDR3 contains 19 residues. With 6 bases clipped from V and 1 base from J, the junction kept 18 bases outside the gene matches. CDR3 sequence: CASRTGLREGLAGQETQYF. The CDR3 region has the DNA TGTGCCAGCAGAACGGGGTTGAGGGAGGGACTAGCTGGCCAAGAGACCCAGTACTTC.

This chain uses TRBV30 with TRBJ1-5; D is unresolved. Germline CDR1 and CDR2: GTSNPN and SVGIG (reference sequence). V lost 0 bases to trimming and J lost 7 bases, with 13 bases between them. This CDR3 is 14 amino acids long. The CDR3 is CAWSVKNVPQPQHF. The CDR3 nucleotides are TGTGCCTGGAGTGTTAAAAACGTCCCCCAGCCCCAGCATTTT.

This clonotype occurred many times. This chain connects TRBV7-9 to TRBJ2-1, with 9 bases identical to TRBD2. Germline V lookup: CDR1 SEHNR, CDR2 FQNEAQ (reference sequence). After removal of 7 bases from V and 3 bases from J, the junction contained 19 bases not matched to a gene. There are 19 residues in the CDR3. DNA of the CDR3: TGTGCCAGCACCCGGTTCGGCGGGAGGGCCGGTTCTTTCTACAATGAGCAGTTCTTC. Its protein product is CASTRFGGRAGSFYNEQFF.

This clonotype was counted at least ten times. The chain couples TRBV7-2 to TRBJ2-1; 13 bases map to TRBD2. CDR1 is SGHTA, CDR2 FQGNSA, per germline. The length of the CDR3 is 15 residues. With V trimmed by 4 bases and J by 10 bases, 7 bases remained unmatched. The CDR3 bases are TGTGCCAGCAGCTCCTTGGGACTAGCGGGACACGAGCAGTTCTTC. Its protein is CASSSLGLAGHEQFF.

V is TRBV27 and J is TRBJ1-1, with no clear D. The CDR3 covers 15 residues. V lost 0 bases to trimming and J lost 7 bases, with 15 bases between them. Germline lookup yields CDR1 MNHEY and CDR2 SMNVEV (reference sequence). Here the CDR3 reads CASSLSPGPRSEAFF. CDR3 DNA sequence: TGTGCCAGCAGTTTATCTCCCGGCCCTCGGAGTGAAGCTTTCTTT.

Many counts were recorded for this clonotype. The V call is TRBV4-2, the J call TRBJ2-2; D possibly corresponds to TRBD1 (5 bases). The CDR3 is made up of 16 amino acids. Germline CDR1 reads LGHNA; CDR2 reads YNFKEQ. Trimming took off 1 base at V and 6 bases at J, with 15 bases between the two ends. Written as DNA, the CDR3 is TGTGCCAGCAGCCAAGCCGGGCAGGGTTTCGCCGGGGAGCTGTTTTTT. Its protein is CASSQAGQGFAGELFF.

This clonotype was picked up many times. The chain couples TRBV7-2 to TRBJ2-6; D unclear. This CDR3 has 14 amino acids. Germline CDR1 reads SGHTA; CDR2 reads FQGNSA. Deletions cut 7 bases from V and 2 bases from J, with 9 bases between. This CDR3 is CASTKKPGANVLTF. Written as DNA, the CDR3 is TGTGCCAGCACCAAAAAGCCTGGGGCCAACGTCCTGACTTTC.

This clonotype was picked up a small number of times. The chain is built from TRBV20-1 and TRBJ1-5; D is perhaps TRBD1 (5 bases). Trimming removed 4 bases at V and 3 bases at J, with 19 bases between. Germline V lookup: CDR1 DFQATT, CDR2 SNEGSKA (reference sequence). This CDR3 has 16 residues. Written as DNA, the CDR3 is TGCAGTGCTACAACCCCGCAGGGATATGACAATCAGCCCCAGCATTTT. This gives the protein CSATTPQGYDNQPQHF.

This rearrangement joins TRBV29-1 to TRBJ1-4; D not resolved. Per germline, CDR1 SQVTM and CDR2 ANQGSEA. This CDR3 region has 14 residues. V was shortened by 2 bases and J by 4 bases, with 11 bases between the two germline ends. The CDR3 region is CSVETSTLNEKLFF. Here the CDR3 DNA reads TGCAGCGTTGAAACAAGTACTCTTAATGAAAAACTGTTTTTT.

This clonotype was seen a handful of times. The rearrangement joins TRBV20-1 to TRBJ2-5; 9 bases line up with TRBD2. This CDR3 spans 16 amino acids. Per germline, CDR1 DFQATT and CDR2 SNEGSKA (reference sequence). With 0 bases clipped from V and 9 bases from J, the junction kept 14 bases outside the gene matches. CDR3 DNA: TGCAGTGCTAGAGATCAGTCTAGCGGGGTGAGAGGGGCCCAGTACTTC. This sequence encodes CSARDQSSGVRGAQYF.

This clonotype was counted only a few times. The J gene is TRBJ1-2, the V gene TRBV6-8; the D is unclear. The CDR3 consists of 10 residues. Trimming shortened V by 9 bases and J by 1 base, and 3 bases separated the two germline ends. Germline V lookup: CDR1 MNHGY, CDR2 SAAAGT. CDR3 DNA: TGTGCCAGTTTTAACTATGGCTACACCTTC. Translated: CASFNYGYTF.

The chain has TRBV2 and TRBJ1-5, with D perhaps matching TRBD1 (5 bases). The germline gives CDR1 SNHLY, CDR2 FYNNEI. This CDR3 contains 15 residues. Between the trimmed V and J ends, which lost 4 bases and 3 bases, there was a span of 13 bases. The CDR3 spells CASSAVRGINQPQHF. The CDR3 DNA sequence: TGTGCCAGCAGTGCGGTAAGGGGTATCAATCAGCCCCAGCATTTT.

This sequence joins TRBV15 and TRBJ1-1; 9 bases are a match to TRBD1. The CDR3 runs 15 residues. In germline, CDR1 is LNHNV, CDR2 YYDKDF (reference sequence). V lost 5 bases, J lost 5 bases, and 9 bases stayed unmatched. The CDR3 region is CATSGVTGGRTEAFF. In DNA form, the CDR3 reads TGTGCCACCAGCGGAGTAACAGGGGGCAGGACTGAAGCTTTCTTT.

This clonotype was found a few times. V usage is TRBV11-2 and J usage is TRBJ2-2, with D uncertain. The CDR3 is 13 amino acids. Germline CDR1 SGHAT, CDR2 FQNNGV. The V end lost 7 bases, the J end lost 7 bases, and 13 bases lay between the germline ends. The DNA for the CDR3 is TGTGCCAGCACGTTGTGGGTCGACGGGGAGCTGTTTTTT. It is translated as CASTLWVDGELFF.

In its sample, this clonotype was seen many times. In DNA, the CDR3 is TGTGCCAGCAGCTCCACGGGACTCCCTTTCCAAGAGACCCAGTACTTC. Its translation: CASSSTGLPFQETQYF. The chain recombines TRBV7-9 with TRBJ2-5, with D possibly TRBD2 on 6 matching bases. Germline CDR1 reads SEHNR; CDR2 reads FQNEAQ (reference sequence). Trimming took 4 bases from V and 1 from J, leaving 16 bases between them. This CDR3 is 16 amino acids long.

This clonotype was detected only a few times. V and J are TRBV18 and TRBJ2-7, with D uncertain. Germline CDR1 and CDR2: KGHSH and LQKENI. This CDR3 is 13 amino acids long. V shed 2 bases and J shed 3 bases, with 8 bases lying between them. CDR3: CASSPVSFYEQYF. In nucleotides, the CDR3 is TGTGCCAGCTCACCAGTTAGTTTCTACGAGCAGTACTTC.

The J gene is TRBJ1-2, the V gene TRBV7-6; no clear D. Germline values: CDR1 SGHVS, CDR2 FNYEAQ. This CDR3 region has 16 residues. Trimming cost V 6 bases and J 4 bases, with 21 bases left between them. Here the CDR3 reads CASSNLQVLRSYGYTF. DNA for the CDR3: TGTGCCAGCAGTAATCTCCAGGTCCTGAGGAGCTATGGCTACACCTTC.

This clonotype was counted a few times. The chain combines TRBV19 with TRBJ1-5; tentative D call: TRBD1 (5 bases). The germline V gene encodes CDR1 LNHDA and CDR2 SQIVND (reference sequence). The CDR3 has 15 residues. Trimming stripped 7 bases from V and 6 bases from J, with 19 bases between. CDR3 region: CASKGEEQAIQPQHF. CDR3 coding DNA: TGTGCCAGTAAAGGTGAGGAACAGGCCATTCAGCCCCAGCATTTT.

The chain employs TRBV27 and TRBJ2-1, with D uncertain. The CDR3 consists of 14 residues. The ends were cut back, 0 bases at V and 6 bases at J, with 9 bases in the middle. Germline V gene sequence: CDR1 MNHEY, CDR2 SMNVEV (reference sequence). CDR3 sequence reads: CASSLSGMGNEQFF. The CDR3 DNA reads as TGTGCCAGCAGTTTATCGGGGATGGGCAATGAGCAGTTCTTC.

This clonotype was seen a handful of times. This sequence joins TRBV27 and TRBJ2-7; D unresolved. Trimming left V 3 bases short and J 6 bases short, with 12 bases between. CDR3 length: 13 amino acids. Germline loops: CDR1 MNHEY, CDR2 SMNVEV (reference sequence). CDR3 residues: CASSLRLYGEQYF. Written as DNA, the CDR3 is TGTGCCAGCAGTTTGCGGCTTTATGGCGAGCAGTACTTC.

This clonotype was detected many times. The J gene is TRBJ2-1, the V gene TRBV7-2, with D possibly matching TRBD2 (5 bases). Germline lookup yields CDR1 SGHTA and CDR2 FQGNSA. V gave up 5 bases and J gave up 5 bases, with 10 bases separating them. The length of the CDR3 is 13 residues. CDR3 sequence reads: CASSVERDNEQFF. CDR3 in DNA: TGTGCCAGCAGCGTGGAGAGGGACAATGAGCAGTTCTTC.